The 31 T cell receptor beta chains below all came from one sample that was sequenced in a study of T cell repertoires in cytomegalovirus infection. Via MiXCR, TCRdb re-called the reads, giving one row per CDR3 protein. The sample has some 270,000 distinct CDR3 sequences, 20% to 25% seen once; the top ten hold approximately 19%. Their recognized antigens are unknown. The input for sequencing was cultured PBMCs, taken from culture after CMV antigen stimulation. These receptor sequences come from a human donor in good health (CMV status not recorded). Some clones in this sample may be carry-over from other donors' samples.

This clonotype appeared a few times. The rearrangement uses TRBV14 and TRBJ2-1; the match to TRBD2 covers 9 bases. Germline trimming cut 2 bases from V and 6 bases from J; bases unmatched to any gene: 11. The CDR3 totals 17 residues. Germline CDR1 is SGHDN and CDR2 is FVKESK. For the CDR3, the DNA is TGTGCCAGCAGCCAAATCGGGACTAGCCTGATGGGCAATGAGCAGTTCTTC. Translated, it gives CASSQIGTSLMGNEQFF.

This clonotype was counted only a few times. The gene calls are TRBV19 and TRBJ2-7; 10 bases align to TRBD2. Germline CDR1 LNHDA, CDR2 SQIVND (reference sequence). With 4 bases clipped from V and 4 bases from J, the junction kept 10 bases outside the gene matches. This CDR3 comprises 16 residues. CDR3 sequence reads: CASSRALAGAAYEQYF. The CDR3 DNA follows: TGTGCCAGTAGTAGAGCTCTAGCGGGAGCGGCGTACGAGCAGTACTTC.

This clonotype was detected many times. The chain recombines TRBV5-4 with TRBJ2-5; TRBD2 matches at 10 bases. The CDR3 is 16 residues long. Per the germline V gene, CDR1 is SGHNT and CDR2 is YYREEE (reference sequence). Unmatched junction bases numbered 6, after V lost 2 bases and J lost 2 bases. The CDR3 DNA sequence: TGTGCCAGCAGCTTAGGGCTAGCGGGAGTACAAGAGACCCAGTACTTC. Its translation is CASSLGLAGVQETQYF.

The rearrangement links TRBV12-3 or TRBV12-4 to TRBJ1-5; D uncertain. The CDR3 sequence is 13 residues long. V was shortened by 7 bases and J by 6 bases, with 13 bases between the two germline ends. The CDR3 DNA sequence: TGTGCCAGCACCCCCTCCGGTAGTCAGCCCCAGCATTTT. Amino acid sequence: CASTPSGSQPQHF.

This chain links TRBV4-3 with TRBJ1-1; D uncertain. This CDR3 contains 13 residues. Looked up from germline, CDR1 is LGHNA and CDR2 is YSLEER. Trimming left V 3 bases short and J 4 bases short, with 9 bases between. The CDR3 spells CASSQIRSTEAFF. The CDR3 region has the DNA TGCGCCAGCAGCCAGATTCGGAGCACTGAAGCTTTCTTT.

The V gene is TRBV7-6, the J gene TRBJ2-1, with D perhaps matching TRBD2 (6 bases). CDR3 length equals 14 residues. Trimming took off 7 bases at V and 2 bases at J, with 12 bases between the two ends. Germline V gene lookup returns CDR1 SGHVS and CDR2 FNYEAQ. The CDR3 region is CASTSGGTYNEQFF. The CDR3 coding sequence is TGTGCCAGCACGTCTGGCGGGACCTACAATGAGCAGTTCTTC.

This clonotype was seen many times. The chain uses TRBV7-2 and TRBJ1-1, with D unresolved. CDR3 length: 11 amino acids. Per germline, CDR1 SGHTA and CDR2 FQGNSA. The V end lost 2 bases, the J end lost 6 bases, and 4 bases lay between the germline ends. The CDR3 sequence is CASSLMAEAFF. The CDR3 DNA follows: TGTGCCAGCAGCTTAATGGCTGAAGCTTTCTTT.

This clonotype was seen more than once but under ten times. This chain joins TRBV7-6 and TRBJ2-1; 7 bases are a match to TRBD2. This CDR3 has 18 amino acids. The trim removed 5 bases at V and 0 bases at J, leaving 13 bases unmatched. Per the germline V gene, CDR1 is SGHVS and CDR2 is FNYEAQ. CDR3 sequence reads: CASSPGVLAASSYNEQFF. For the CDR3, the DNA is TGTGCCAGCAGCCCCGGGGTCCTAGCGGCCAGCTCCTACAATGAGCAGTTCTTC.

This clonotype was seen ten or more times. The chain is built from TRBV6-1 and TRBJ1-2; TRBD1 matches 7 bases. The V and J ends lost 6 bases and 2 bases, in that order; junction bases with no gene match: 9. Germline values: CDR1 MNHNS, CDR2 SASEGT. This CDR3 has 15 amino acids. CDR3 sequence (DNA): TGTGCCAGCAGCCTCGACAGGGCGGGAAACTATGGCTACACCTTC. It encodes CASSLDRAGNYGYTF.

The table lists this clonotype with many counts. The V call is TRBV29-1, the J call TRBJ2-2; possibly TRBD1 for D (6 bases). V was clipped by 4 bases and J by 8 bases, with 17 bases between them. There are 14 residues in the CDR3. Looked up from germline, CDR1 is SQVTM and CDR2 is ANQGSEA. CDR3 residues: CSVGGQNQAGELFF. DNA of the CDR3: TGCAGCGTTGGGGGACAAAATCAGGCGGGGGAGCTGTTTTTT.

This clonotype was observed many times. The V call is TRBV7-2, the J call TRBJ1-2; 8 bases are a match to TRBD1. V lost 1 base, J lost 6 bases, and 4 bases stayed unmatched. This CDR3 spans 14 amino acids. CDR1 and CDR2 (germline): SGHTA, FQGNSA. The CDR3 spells CASSLEAGGHGYTF. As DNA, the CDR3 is TGTGCCAGCAGCTTAGAAGCAGGGGGCCATGGCTACACCTTC.

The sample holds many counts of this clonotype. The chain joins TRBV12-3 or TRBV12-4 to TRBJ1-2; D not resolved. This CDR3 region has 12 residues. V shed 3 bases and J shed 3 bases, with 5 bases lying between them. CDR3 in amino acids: CASSLADYGYTF. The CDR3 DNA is TGTGCCAGCAGTTTGGCGGACTATGGCTACACCTTC.

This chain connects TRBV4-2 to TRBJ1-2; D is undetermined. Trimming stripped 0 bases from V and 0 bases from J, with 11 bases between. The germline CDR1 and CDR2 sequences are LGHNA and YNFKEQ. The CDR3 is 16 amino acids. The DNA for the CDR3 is TGTGCCAGCAGCCAAGATAATAGGAGGGCTAACTATGGCTACACCTTC. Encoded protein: CASSQDNRRANYGYTF.

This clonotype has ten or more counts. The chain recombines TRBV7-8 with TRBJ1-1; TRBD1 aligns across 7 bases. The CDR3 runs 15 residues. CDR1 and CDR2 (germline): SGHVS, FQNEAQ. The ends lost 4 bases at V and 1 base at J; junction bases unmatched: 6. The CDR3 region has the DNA TGTGCCAGCAGCTCAACAGGGGCGGGGAACACTGAAGCTTTCTTT. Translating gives CASSSTGAGNTEAFF.

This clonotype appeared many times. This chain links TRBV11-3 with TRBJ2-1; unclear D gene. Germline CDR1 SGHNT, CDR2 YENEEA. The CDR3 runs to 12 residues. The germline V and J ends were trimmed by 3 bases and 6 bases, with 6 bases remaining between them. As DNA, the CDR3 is TGTGCCAGCAGCTTTAACCGCAATGAGCAGTTCTTC. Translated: CASSFNRNEQFF.

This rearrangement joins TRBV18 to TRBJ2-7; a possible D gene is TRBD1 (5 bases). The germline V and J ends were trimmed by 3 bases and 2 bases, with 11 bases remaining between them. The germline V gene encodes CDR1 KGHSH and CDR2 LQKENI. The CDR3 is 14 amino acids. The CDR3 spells CASSPQGSAYEQYF. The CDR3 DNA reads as TGTGCCAGCTCACCCCAGGGTTCCGCCTACGAGCAGTACTTC.

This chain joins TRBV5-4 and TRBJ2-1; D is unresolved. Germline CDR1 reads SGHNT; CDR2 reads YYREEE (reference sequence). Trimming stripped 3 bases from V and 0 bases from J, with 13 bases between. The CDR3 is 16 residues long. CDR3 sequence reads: CASSSTASTSYNEQFF. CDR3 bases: TGTGCCAGCAGCTCTACAGCCTCTACCTCCTACAATGAGCAGTTCTTC.

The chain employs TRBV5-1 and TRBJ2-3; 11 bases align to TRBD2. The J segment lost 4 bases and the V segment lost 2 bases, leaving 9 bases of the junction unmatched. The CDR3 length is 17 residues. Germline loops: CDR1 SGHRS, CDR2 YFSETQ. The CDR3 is CASSFASSGRRADTQYF. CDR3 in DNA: TGCGCCAGCAGCTTTGCGTCTAGCGGGAGGAGGGCAGATACGCAGTATTTT. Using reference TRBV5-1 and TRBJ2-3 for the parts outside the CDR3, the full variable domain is KAGVTQTPRYLIKTRGQQVTLSCSPISGHRSVSWYQQTPGQGLQFLFEYFSETQRNKGNFPGRFSGRQFSNSRSEMNVSTLELGDSALYLCASSFASSGRRADTQYFGPGTRLTVL.

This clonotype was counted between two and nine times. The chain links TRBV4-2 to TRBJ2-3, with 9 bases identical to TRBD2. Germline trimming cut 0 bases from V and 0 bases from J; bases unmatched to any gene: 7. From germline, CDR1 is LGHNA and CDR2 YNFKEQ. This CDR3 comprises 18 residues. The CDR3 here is CASSQDLTSGPSTDTQYF. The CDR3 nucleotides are TGTGCCAGCAGCCAAGATTTAACTAGCGGGCCTAGCACAGATACGCAGTATTTT.

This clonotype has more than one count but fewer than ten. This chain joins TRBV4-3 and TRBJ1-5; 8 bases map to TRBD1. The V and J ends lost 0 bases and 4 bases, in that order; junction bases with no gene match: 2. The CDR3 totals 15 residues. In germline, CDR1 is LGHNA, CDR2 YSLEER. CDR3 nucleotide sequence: TGCGCCAGCAGCCAAGACAGGGGGCCGAATCAGCCCCAGCATTTT. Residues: CASSQDRGPNQPQHF.

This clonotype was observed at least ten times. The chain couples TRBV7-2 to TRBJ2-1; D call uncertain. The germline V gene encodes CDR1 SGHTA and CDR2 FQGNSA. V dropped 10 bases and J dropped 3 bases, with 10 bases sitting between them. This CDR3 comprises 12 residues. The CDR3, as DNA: TGTGCCACAGCCAGGAACTACAATGAGCAGTTCTTC. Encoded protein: CATARNYNEQFF.

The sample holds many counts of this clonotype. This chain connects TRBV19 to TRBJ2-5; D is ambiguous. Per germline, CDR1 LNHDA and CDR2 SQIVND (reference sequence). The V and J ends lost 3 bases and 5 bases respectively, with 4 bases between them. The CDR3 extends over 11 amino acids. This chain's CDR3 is CASSIRETQYF. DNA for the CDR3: TGTGCCAGTAGTATTAGGGAGACCCAGTACTTC.

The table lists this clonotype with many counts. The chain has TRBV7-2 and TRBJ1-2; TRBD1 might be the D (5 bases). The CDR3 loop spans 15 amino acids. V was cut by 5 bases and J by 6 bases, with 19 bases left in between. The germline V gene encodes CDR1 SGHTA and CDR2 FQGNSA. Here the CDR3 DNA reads TGTGCCAGCAGCCCCTACATCGTCGGGGGGAATGGCTACACCTTC. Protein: CASSPYIVGGNGYTF. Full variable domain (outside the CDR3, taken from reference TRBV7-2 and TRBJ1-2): GAGVSQSPSNKVTEKGKDVELRCDPISGHTALYWYRQSLGQGLEFLIYFQGNSAPDKSGLPSDRFSAERTGGSVSTLTIQRTQQEDSAVYLCASSPYIVGGNGYTFGSGTRLTVV.

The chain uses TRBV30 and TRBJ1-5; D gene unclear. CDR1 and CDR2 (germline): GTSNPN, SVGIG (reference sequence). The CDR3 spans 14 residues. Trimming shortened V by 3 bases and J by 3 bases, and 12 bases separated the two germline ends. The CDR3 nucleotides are TGTGCCTGGAGAAGACCGGGATTCAATCAGCCCCAGCATTTT. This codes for CAWRRPGFNQPQHF.

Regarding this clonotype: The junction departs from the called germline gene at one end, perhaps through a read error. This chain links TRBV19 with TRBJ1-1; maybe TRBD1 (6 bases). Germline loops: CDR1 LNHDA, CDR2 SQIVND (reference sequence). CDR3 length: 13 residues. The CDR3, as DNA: TGTGCCAGTGGACGAACAGGGCGAACTGGAGCTTTCTTT. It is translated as CASGRTGRTGAFF. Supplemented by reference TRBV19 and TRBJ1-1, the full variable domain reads DGGITQSPKYLFRKEGQNVTLSCEQNLNHDAMYWYRQDPGQGLRLIYYSQIVNDFQKGDIAEGYSVSREKKESFPLTVTSAQKNPTAFYLCASGRTGRTGAFFGQGTRLTVV.

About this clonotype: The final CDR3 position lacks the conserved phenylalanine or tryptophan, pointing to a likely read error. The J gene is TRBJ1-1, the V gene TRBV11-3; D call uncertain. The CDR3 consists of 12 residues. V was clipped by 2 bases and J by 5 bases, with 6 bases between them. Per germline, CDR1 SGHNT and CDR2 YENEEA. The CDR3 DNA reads TGTGCCAGCAGCTTACGAGGGACTGAAGCTTTCCTT. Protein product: CASSLRGTEAFL.

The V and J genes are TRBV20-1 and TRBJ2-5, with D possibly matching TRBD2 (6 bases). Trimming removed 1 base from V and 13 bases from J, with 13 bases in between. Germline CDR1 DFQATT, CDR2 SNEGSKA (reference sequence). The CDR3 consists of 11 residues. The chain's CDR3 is CSARASGALYF. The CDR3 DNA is TGCAGTGCTAGAGCCTCGGGAGCCCTGTACTTC.

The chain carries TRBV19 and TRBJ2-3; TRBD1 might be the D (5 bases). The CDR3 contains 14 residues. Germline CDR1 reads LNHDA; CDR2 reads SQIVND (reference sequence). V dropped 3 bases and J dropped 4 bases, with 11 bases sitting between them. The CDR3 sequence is CASSIWGYADTQYF. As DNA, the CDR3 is TGTGCCAGTAGTATTTGGGGCTACGCAGATACGCAGTATTTT.

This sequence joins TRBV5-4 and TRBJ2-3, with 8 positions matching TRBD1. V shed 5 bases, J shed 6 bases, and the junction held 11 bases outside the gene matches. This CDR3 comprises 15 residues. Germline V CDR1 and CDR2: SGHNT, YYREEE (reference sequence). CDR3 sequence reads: CASSRTGTGGDTQYF. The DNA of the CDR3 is TGTGCCAGCAGTCGTACCGGGACAGGAGGGGATACGCAGTATTTT.

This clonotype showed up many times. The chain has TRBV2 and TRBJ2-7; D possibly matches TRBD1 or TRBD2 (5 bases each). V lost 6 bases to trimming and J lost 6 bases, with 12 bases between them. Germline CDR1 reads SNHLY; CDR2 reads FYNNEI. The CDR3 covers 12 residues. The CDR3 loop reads CASRIAGSEQYV. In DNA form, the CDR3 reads TGTGCCAGCAGAATCGCAGGGAGCGAGCAGTACGTC.

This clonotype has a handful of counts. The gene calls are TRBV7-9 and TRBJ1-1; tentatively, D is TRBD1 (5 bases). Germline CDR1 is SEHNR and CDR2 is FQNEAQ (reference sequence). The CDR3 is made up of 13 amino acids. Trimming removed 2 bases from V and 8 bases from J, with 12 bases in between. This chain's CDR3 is CASSLRGMAEAFF. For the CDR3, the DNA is TGTGCCAGCAGCTTACGGGGGATGGCCGAAGCTTTCTTT.